These 17 T cell receptor gamma chains were all obtained from the same sample, sequenced in a study of gamma-delta T cells after stem cell transplantation. TCRdb reprocessed the RT-PCR reads through CATT. The table records 150 to 200 gamma-chain clones, about a third of them present only once. Sequencing was done on a sample of gamma-delta T cells. The receptors originated from a human donor. It is not recorded whose cells these are; they may come from a transplant donor.

As to this clone: Within the sample, other DNA sequences also encode this same CDR3. V is TRGV9 and J is TRGJ1 or TRGJ2. TCRdb lists no J gene, so it was determined here by aligning the DNA to germline. With V trimmed by 0 bases and J by 10 bases, 3 bases remained unmatched. There are 11 residues in the CDR3. The germline CDR1 and CDR2 sequences are GITISATS and ISYDGTV (reference sequence). The CDR3 reads CALWEVGKKLF. The CDR3 region has the DNA TGTGCCTTGTGGGAGGTGGGAAAGAAACTCTTT.

With respect to this clone: With only one base between it and a far larger clone, this is likely a read error. The chain carries TRGV9 and TRGJ1 or TRGJ2. Germline CDR1 GITISATS, CDR2 ISYDGTV (reference sequence). J was trimmed by 0 bases and V by 5 bases; bases with no gene match: 7. The CDR3 totals 14 residues. The CDR3 DNA follows: TGTGCCTTGTGGGGTGCAGCGAATTATTATAAGAAACTCTTT. Residues: CALWGAANYYKKLF.

Comments on this clone: A clone one base away is much larger, so this may be a read error. The chain couples TRGV9 to TRGJP. The J gene comes from matching the DNA to germline here; TCRdb lacks it. The germline V gene has CDR1 GITISATS and CDR2 ISYDGTV (reference sequence). The CDR3 is 17 amino acids. J gave up 7 bases and V 4 bases, and 10 bases lay outside the gene matches. CDR3 protein: CALWETNVELGKKIKVF. CDR3 nucleotide sequence: TGTGCCTTGTGGGAAACGAACGTGGAGTTGGGCAAAAAAATCAAGGTATTT.

This clone has only a few counts. The rearrangement joins TRGV9 to TRGJP. TCRdb records no J gene; here it was assigned by comparing the DNA to germline. V shed 3 bases and J 9 bases; nucleotides not matched to a gene: 8. Germline CDR1 is GITISATS and CDR2 is ISYDGTV (reference sequence). The length of the CDR3 is 16 residues. CDR3: CALWELGGLGKKIKVF. CDR3 in DNA: TGTGCCTTGTGGGAGCTCGGGGGGTTGGGCAAAAAAATCAAGGTATTT.

The chain joins TRGV2 to TRGJ1 or TRGJ2. Matching the DNA to germline supplied the J gene, which TCRdb does not give. CDR1 is EGSNGY and CDR2 is YDSYNSKV in the germline V gene. CDR3 size: 13 residues. The trim removed 5 bases at V and 1 base at J, leaving 5 bases unmatched. The CDR3 DNA follows: TGTGCCACCTGGGCCAGAAATTATTATAAGAAACTCTTT. This translates into CATWARNYYKKLF.

J is TRGJ1 or TRGJ2 and V is TRGV8. TCRdb carries no J gene annotation; the J gene was assigned here by matching the DNA with germline. CDR1 is VENAVY, CDR2 YDSYNSRV, per germline. The ends lost 3 bases at V and 10 bases at J; junction bases unmatched: 6. The CDR3 has 11 residues. The CDR3 reads CATWDWNKKLF. The CDR3 nucleotides read TGTGCCACCTGGGATTGGAACAAGAAACTCTTT.

With respect to this clone: This likely traces to a read error, being one base from a far larger clone. Within the sample, other DNA sequences also encode this same CDR3. In DNA form, the CDR3 reads TGTGCCACCTGGGATAGATATTTGGGAAAGAAACTCTTT. Translating gives CATWDRYLGKKLF. The V and J genes are TRGV8 and TRGJ1 or TRGJ2. TCRdb leaves out the J gene; it was filled in here by matching the DNA to germline. The CDR3 covers 13 residues. Germline-derived CDR1 and CDR2 are VENAVY and YDSYNSRV. Trimming cost V 1 base and J 10 bases; bases outside gene matches: 10.

This clone is categorized as large. CDR3 amino acids: CALWDQKHYYKKLF. The CDR3 DNA reads as TGTGCCTTGTGGGATCAAAAACATTATTATAAGAAACTCTTT. V is TRGV9 and J is TRGJ1 or TRGJ2. Germline-derived CDR1 and CDR2 are GITISATS and ISYDGTV (reference sequence). The V and J ends lost 4 bases and 2 bases, in that order; junction bases with no gene match: 8. This CDR3 spans 14 amino acids.

The sample holds a few counts of this clone. The chain links TRGV9 to TRGJP. The J gene, not given by TCRdb, was assigned here from a germline match of the nucleotide sequence. The length of the CDR3 is 16 residues. Germline values: CDR1 GITISATS, CDR2 ISYDGTV (reference sequence). The V gene end was trimmed by 0 bases and the J gene end by 6 bases; junction bases not matched to a gene: 2. CDR3 sequence: CALWEVGELGKKIKVF. CDR3 coding DNA: TGTGCCTTGTGGGAGGTGGGAGAGTTGGGCAAAAAAATCAAGGTATTT.

This clone appeared a few times. A far larger clone differs by one base, so this is likely a read error. Other DNA sequences within the sample encode an identical CDR3. This chain links TRGV9 with TRGJP1. CDR1 GITISATS and CDR2 ISYDGTV come from the germline V gene (reference sequence). The CDR3 runs to 17 residues. The CDR3 DNA sequence: TGTGCCTTGTGGGAGGTGCGAGGTAATACCACTGGTTGGTTCAAGATATTC. It is translated as CALWEVRGNTTGWFKIF.

In this sample, this clone turned up a few times. TCRdb assigns this DNA the protein of a much larger clone, which departs from its translation at residue 2; this likely reflects a read error, and the protein shown comes from translating the DNA. The chain combines TRGV2 with TRGJP1. The J gene comes from matching the DNA to germline here; TCRdb lacks it. Per the germline V gene, CDR1 is EGSNGY and CDR2 is YDSYNSKV. CDR3 length: 16 amino acids. In nucleotides, the CDR3 is TGTACCACCTGGGACGGGCCGATTGGTACTGGTTGGTTCAAGATATTT. It translates to CTTWDGPIGTGWFKIF.

The sample holds a few counts of this clone. The chain links TRGV9 to TRGJP. Since TCRdb gives no J gene, matching the DNA to germline was used here to assign it. Germline V CDR1 and CDR2: GITISATS, ISYDGTV (reference sequence). V gave up 2 bases and J gave up 7 bases; unmatched junction bases: 17. The CDR3 extends over 20 amino acids. The CDR3 protein is CALWEALYGGFELGKKIKVF. The DNA for the CDR3 is TGTGCCTTGTGGGAGGCGTTATATGGGGGCTTTGAGTTGGGCAAAAAAATCAAGGTATTT.

The chain couples TRGV9 to TRGJP. The J gene comes from matching the DNA to germline here; TCRdb lacks it. Germline assignment: CDR1 GITISATS and CDR2 ISYDGTV (reference sequence). V was pared by 5 bases and J by 3 bases, with 4 bases of the junction left unmatched. The CDR3 has 16 amino acids. In DNA, the CDR3 is TGTGCCTTGTGGGGACCGCAAGAGTTGGGCAAAAAAATCAAGGTATTT. It translates to CALWGPQELGKKIKVF.

By sample share, this clone is hyperexpanded. J is TRGJ1 or TRGJ2 and V is TRGV9. The trim removed 2 bases at V and 7 bases at J, leaving 2 bases unmatched. Germline CDR1 is GITISATS and CDR2 is ISYDGTV (reference sequence). The CDR3 runs to 11 residues. The CDR3 here is CALWEEYKKLF. The DNA for the CDR3 is TGTGCCTTGTGGGAGGAATATAAGAAACTCTTT.

The table lists this clone with a few counts. The chain links TRGV8 to TRGJ1 or TRGJ2. TCRdb does not report a J gene; here it was assigned by matching the DNA to germline references. Germline CDR1 and CDR2: VENAVY and YDSYNSRV. This CDR3 is 16 amino acids long. V gave up 1 base and J gave up 0 bases; unmatched junction bases: 9. The CDR3 protein is CATWDSRLQNYYKKLF. DNA of the CDR3: TGTGCCACCTGGGATAGTCGATTACAGAATTATTATAAGAAACTCTTT.

V gene assignment gives TRGV9, but the J gene was left uncalled. This CDR3 is 17 amino acids long. Per germline, CDR1 GITISATS and CDR2 ISYDGTV (reference sequence). In DNA form, the CDR3 reads TGTGCCTTGTGGGAGGTGCATCGGGAGTTGTGCAAAAAAATAAAGCTCTTT. This encodes CALWEVHRELCKKIKLF.

This clone was seen a few times. This may be a read error, as it is one base from a much larger clone. There is no J gene call, but TRGV9 is given as the V gene. This CDR3 contains 11 residues. Germline V gene lookup returns CDR1 GITISATS and CDR2 ISYDGTV (reference sequence). Here the CDR3 reads CALWEGKVKLF. Written as DNA, the CDR3 is TGTGCCTTGTGGGAGGGCAAGGTCAAACTCTTT.